Listed below are T cell receptor beta chains from one sample, sequenced in a study of blood T cell repertoires in COVID-19. Sequencing was performed with immunoSEQ multiplex PCR; in TCRdb, only in-frame clones are kept and a portion is missing. Found here are about 180,000 clones, around 80% of them singletons; the top ten hold roughly an eighth. What was sequenced was PBMCs or T cells enriched from blood (not recorded which). The source is a man aged 55 to 69 who had been exposed to COVID-19. CDR3s include the opening cysteine and the closing phenylalanine or tryptophan. Fields, in order: V gene, D gene, clone size, CDR3 length, J gene, CDR3 DNA, CDR3 protein. The D gene is left open where the match is weak. Size is omitted from some rows. Given values are once, few, many or a class for expanded clones.

TRBV5-1	TRBD2	NA	15	TRBJ2-1	TGCGCCAGCAGCTTCTCGACTAGCGATTACAATGAGCAGTTCTTC	CASSFSTSDYNEQFF
TRBV14	NA	NA	14	TRBJ2-7	TGTGCCAGCAGCCAAGAAAGGGGTGAATACGAGCAGTACTTC	CASSQERGEYEQYF
TRBV30	TRBD2	once	16	TRBJ2-1	TGTGCCTGGAGTGTTCAAGGACTAGCCTCCTTCAATGAGCAGTTCTTC	CAWSVQGLASFNEQFF
TRBV19	TRBD2	NA	15	TRBJ2-1	TGTGCCAGTACGACTAGCGGGGGGACCTACAATGAGCAGTTCTTC	CASTTSGGTYNEQFF
TRBV14	NA	NA	17	TRBJ1-3	TGTGCCAGCAGCCAAGATCCGGGACACCGCTCTGGAAACACCATATATTTT	CASSQDPGHRSGNTIYF
TRBV7-2	TRBD1	NA	15	TRBJ2-7	TGTGCCAGCAGCTCCCGGACAGGGGGGACCTACGAGCAGTACTTC	CASSSRTGGTYEQYF
TRBV5-6	NA	NA	15	TRBJ2-2	TGTGCCAGCAGTCGCCCGGGGGGCGCGGCCGGGGAGCTGTTTTTT	CASSRPGGAAGELFF
TRBV5-1	TRBD2	NA	15	TRBJ2-5	TGCGCCAGCAGTTTTGACGGGACTACGTCAGAGACCCAGTACTTC	CASSFDGTTSETQYF
TRBV9	TRBD2	NA	15	TRBJ2-7	TGTGCCAGCAGCGTAGGGACTAGCGGGAGCTTCGAGCAGTACTTC	CASSVGTSGSFEQYF
TRBV7-9	NA	NA	13	TRBJ2-3	TGTGCCAGCAGCGCGACAGGTCCAGATACGCAGTATTTT	CASSATGPDTQYF
TRBV7-9	TRBD2	few	13	TRBJ2-7	TGTGCGAGCGGGCTAGCGGTCTCCTACGAGCAGTACTTC	CASGLAVSYEQYF
TRBV12-3/TRBV12-4	NA	NA	13	TRBJ1-1	TGTGCCAGCAGTTACAGGATGAACACTGAAGCTTTCTTT	CASSYRMNTEAFF
TRBV6-2/TRBV6-3	NA	NA	14	TRBJ1-5	TGTGCCAGCAGTCCCGGAGGCCCGGGTCAGCCCCAGCATTTT	CASSPGGPGQPQHF
TRBV15	TRBD2	NA	15	TRBJ2-1	TGTGCCACCAGAGTACTAGCGGCCAACAGAGATGAGCAGTTCTTC	CATRVLAANRDEQFF
TRBV29-1	TRBD1	NA	15	TRBJ1-2	TGCAGCGTGCTAACCGGGACAGGGGGGCACTATGGCTACACCTTC	CSVLTGTGGHYGYTF
TRBV12-5	TRBD1	NA	23	TRBJ2-7	TGTGCTAGTGGTTTGGTCCCCATCGCACTGACAGGGTCCAGCGGAGCTTATCTATACGAGCAGTACTTC	CASGLVPIALTGSSGAYLYEQYF
TRBV28	TRBD1	NA	16	TRBJ1-5	TGTGCCAGCAGTCTATTACAGGGGGCCTCCTTTCAGCCCCAGCATTTT	CASSLLQGASFQPQHF
TRBV30	NA	NA	16	TRBJ1-5	TGTGCCTGGAATCCGGGGGGCGCGGGTGGCAATCAGCCCCAGCATTTT	CAWNPGGAGGNQPQHF
TRBV28	NA	NA	16	TRBJ1-3	TGTGCCAGCAGGCTCATGGGGGGGAGCGGGGAAAACACCATATATTTT	CASRLMGGSGENTIYF